The entry below gives a single TCR beta chain sequence along with its context. These data originate in a study of control samples from healthy donors and cancer patients. Generated by immunoSEQ multiplex PCR, the TCRdb table keeps only in-frame clones and is missing some. The sample includes tens of thousands of clones, roughly 88% of them seen just once. The clonotype was recovered from a man aged 45-60 years in good health. Material: blood.

The CDR3 DNA sequence: TGCGCCAGCAGCCAAGAGGCCCGCCTTGAGGCCCTCCACTTT. It yields the protein CASSQEARLEALHF. The chain couples TRBV4-1 to TRBJ1-6; the D is unclear. CDR3 length equals 14 residues. CDR1 is MGHRA, CDR2 YSYEKL, per germline. Trimming pared 0 bases from V and 14 bases from J, leaving 14 bases between.